Presented here are 10 T cell receptor beta chains from one specimen sequenced in a study of memory CD4+ T cells and cytomegalovirus serostatus. The sort gate was single viable CD3+CD4+CD8-CD45RO+ cells for memory CD4+ T cells. Measured with immunoSEQ multiplex PCR; TCRdb has only the in-frame clones, and not every one. Altogether about 31,000 clones are present, roughly 80% being singletons, with the ten largest covering 0.5% to 0.65%. Material for sequencing was memory CD4+ T cells from blood. The receptors originated from an adult in good health and CMV-seronegative. Some clones in this sample may be carry-over from other donors' samples.

The chain combines TRBV29-1 with TRBJ1-5; a weak D match, TRBD1 (5 bases). This CDR3 contains 14 residues. Per germline, CDR1 SQVTM and CDR2 ANQGSEA. The V end lost 6 bases, the J end lost 2 bases, and 14 bases lay between the germline ends. CDR3 region: CSVGWGGGNQPQHF. The CDR3 DNA follows: TGCAGCGTAGGGTGGGGGGGAGGCAATCAGCCCCAGCATTTT.

Only a few counts were recorded for this clone. This chain links TRBV18 with TRBJ1-1, with 9 bases matching TRBD1. The CDR3 runs 13 residues. The ends lost 6 bases at V and 8 bases at J; junction bases unmatched: 7. Germline V gene data show CDR1 as KGHSH and CDR2 as LQKENI. CDR3 in DNA: TGTGCCAGCTCCCCGGGGACAGGGTACGAAGCTTTCTTT. Encoded protein: CASSPGTGYEAFF.

The rearrangement links TRBV18 to TRBJ1-3; D is unclear. The CDR3 consists of 11 residues. Trimming removed 3 bases from V and 7 bases from J, with 4 bases in between. CDR1 is KGHSH and CDR2 is LQKENI in the germline V gene. CDR3 nucleotides: TGTGCCAGCTCACCCTCGAACACCATATATTTT. Translated: CASSPSNTIYF.

The chain couples TRBV18 to TRBJ2-3; D remains unclear. This CDR3 has 13 amino acids. Deletions cut 5 bases from V and 5 bases from J, with 11 bases between. Germline V gene data show CDR1 as KGHSH and CDR2 as LQKENI. For the CDR3, the DNA is TGTGCCAGCTCAAGTAGGGTGGAAGATACGCAGTATTTT. Protein product: CASSSRVEDTQYF.

The rearrangement uses TRBV19 and TRBJ2-5; D may be TRBD2 (6 bases). Looked up from germline, CDR1 is LNHDA and CDR2 is SQIVND (reference sequence). V was trimmed by 2 bases and J by 5 bases, leaving 6 bases between them. The CDR3 loop spans 12 amino acids. CDR3 sequence: CASSILAETQYF. The CDR3 DNA reads as TGTGCCAGTAGTATACTAGCGGAGACCCAGTACTTC.

CDR3 bases: TGTGCCAGCAGTGAATCTACACCTCTGAACACTGAAGCTTTCTTT. This sequence encodes CASSESTPLNTEAFF. The chain joins TRBV6-1 to TRBJ1-1; the D is unclear. The V gene lost 2 bases and the J gene lost 0 bases, with 10 bases spanning the gap. Germline CDR1 MNHNS, CDR2 SASEGT. The CDR3 contains 15 residues.

This sequence joins TRBV27 and TRBJ1-5, with no clear D. The ends were cut back, 5 bases at V and 0 bases at J, with 14 bases in the middle. In germline, CDR1 is MNHEY, CDR2 SMNVEV (reference sequence). This CDR3 region has 16 residues. The CDR3 is CASSPNRVNSNQPQHF. CDR3 DNA sequence: TGTGCCAGCAGTCCCAACCGGGTTAATAGCAATCAGCCCCAGCATTTT.

Here the CDR3 reads CASSLGGGGWGTEQFF. The CDR3 coding sequence is TGTGCCAGCAGCTTAGGGGGGGGAGGTTGGGGCACTGAGCAGTTCTTC. This chain connects TRBV7-9 to TRBJ2-1; 7 nucleotides match TRBD2. This CDR3 spans 16 amino acids. V dropped 1 base and J dropped 9; count of bases not matched to a gene: 12. Germline lookup yields CDR1 SEHNR and CDR2 FQNEAQ (reference sequence).

The chain recombines TRBV5-6 with TRBJ1-6; D unclear. CDR1 and CDR2 from the germline V gene are SGHDT and YYEEEE. The CDR3 loop spans 14 amino acids. V was shortened by 2 bases and J by 6 bases, with 9 bases between the two germline ends. CDR3 nucleotides: TGTGCCAGCAGCTTCGCGGATCTTAATTCACCCCTCCACTTT. Protein: CASSFADLNSPLHF.

The genes are TRBV27 and TRBJ2-7; the D gene could be TRBD1 or TRBD2 (6 bases each). Germline lookup yields CDR1 MNHEY and CDR2 SMNVEV (reference sequence). CDR3 length equals 13 residues. V was trimmed by 8 bases and J by 5 bases, leaving 16 bases between them. CDR3 protein: CASRSRGAHEQYF. Here the CDR3 DNA reads TGTGCCAGCCGATCGAGGGGGGCCCACGAGCAGTACTTC.